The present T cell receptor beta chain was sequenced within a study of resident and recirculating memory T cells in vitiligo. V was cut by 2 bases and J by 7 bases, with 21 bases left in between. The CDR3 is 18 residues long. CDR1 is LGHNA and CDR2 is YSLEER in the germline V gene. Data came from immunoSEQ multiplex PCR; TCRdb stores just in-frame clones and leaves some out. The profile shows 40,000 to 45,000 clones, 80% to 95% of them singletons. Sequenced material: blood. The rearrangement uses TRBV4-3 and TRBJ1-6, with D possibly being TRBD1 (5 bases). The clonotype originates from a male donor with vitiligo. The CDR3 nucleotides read TGCGCCAGCAGCCAACCAATAGGGCGACAGCTAGGAAATTCACCCCTCCACTTT. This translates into CASSQPIGRQLGNSPLHF.